Sequencing of this TCR beta chain was carried out in a study of cytomegalovirus exposure and HLA in healthy donors. General study results and limits: Many donors shared some public TCRs, even though most TCR sequences were rare.

PCR employed 60 Vbeta and 13 Jbeta primers. Sequencing was performed with immunoSEQ multiplex PCR; in TCRdb, only in-frame clones are kept and a portion is missing. The sample carries over 65,000 clones, roughly 78% recorded once. Remarks on this clone: Its specificity is unknown.

Trimming left V 4 bases short and J 1 base short, with 10 bases between. This CDR3 contains 14 residues. CDR1 and CDR2 (germline): SGHDT, YYEEEE. The TCR comes from a man aged 35 to 55 in good health and CMV-seronegative. This rearrangement joins TRBV5-6 to TRBJ2-3; tentative D call: TRBD2 (6 bases). The sequencing input was PBMCs. The DNA for the CDR3 is TGTGCCAGCAGCGCGGGAACGCGCACAGATACGCAGTATTTT. The encoded protein is CASSAGTRTDTQYF.